Below are 29 T cell receptor beta chains sequenced from a single sample in a study of cytomegalovirus exposure and HLA in healthy donors. Primers included in the PCR were 60 Vbeta and 13 Jbeta primers. Measured with immunoSEQ multiplex PCR; TCRdb has only the in-frame clones, and not every one. The table includes 100,000 to 150,000 clones, roughly four fifths detected once. The material sequenced was PBMCs. Receptor source: a woman aged 35 to 49 in good health and CMV-seropositive.

The V gene is TRBV27, the J gene TRBJ2-1, with 7 bases fitting TRBD2. This CDR3 region has 14 residues. V trimming: 5 bases; J trimming: 8 bases; junction bases outside the gene matches: 9. Germline CDR1 reads MNHEY; CDR2 reads SMNVEV (reference sequence). CDR3 loop: CASSPGTKFYEQFF. CDR3 in DNA: TGTGCCAGCAGTCCCGGGACTAAATTCTATGAGCAGTTCTTC.

This chain uses TRBV2 with TRBJ2-3, with 9 nucleotides matching TRBD2. Germline CDR1 SNHLY, CDR2 FYNNEI. J lost 7 bases, V lost 6 bases, and 8 bases had no gene match. This CDR3 is built from 14 residues. CDR3 bases: TGTGCCAGCAGGACTAGCGGTAGTGTATATACGCAGTATTTT. It is translated as CASRTSGSVYTQYF.

The chain is built from TRBV5-1 and TRBJ2-7, with 13 bases identical to TRBD2. The V and J ends lost 4 bases and 4 bases, in that order; junction bases with no gene match: 5. The CDR3 is made up of 15 amino acids. Germline V lookup: CDR1 SGHRS, CDR2 YFSETQ. The CDR3 is CASSPGLAGAYEQYF. CDR3 bases: TGCGCCAGCAGCCCCGGACTAGCGGGAGCTTACGAGCAGTACTTC.

This clone was observed once. The chain recombines TRBV28 with TRBJ2-7; TRBD2 matches 10 bases. Germline CDR1 MDHEN, CDR2 SYDVKM. There are 14 residues in the CDR3. V shed 2 bases and J 5 bases; nucleotides not matched to a gene: 3. The CDR3 coding sequence is TGTGCCAGCAGTTTAGGGCTAGCGGGAGACGAGCAGTACTTC. It translates to CASSLGLAGDEQYF.

CDR3 protein: CASITQGGRNTIYF. The CDR3 DNA is TGTGCCAGCATTACGCAGGGAGGAAGAAACACCATATATTTT. The J gene is TRBJ1-3, the V gene TRBV7-9; D may be TRBD1 (5 bases). This CDR3 spans 14 amino acids. Per germline, CDR1 SEHNR and CDR2 FQNEAQ (reference sequence). Trimming took off 7 bases at V and 5 bases at J, with 15 bases between the two ends.

On this clone itself: Distinct nucleotide sequences in the sample also encode this CDR3. The chain carries TRBV5-1 and TRBJ2-1; 11 nucleotides align to TRBD2. The CDR3 length is 15 residues. Germline assignment: CDR1 SGHRS and CDR2 YFSETQ. Germline trimming cut 4 bases from V and 8 bases from J; bases unmatched to any gene: 8. DNA of the CDR3: TGCGCCAGCAGCCGACTAGCGGGAATTACCGATGAGCAGTTCTTC. Its protein is CASSRLAGITDEQFF.

The V call is TRBV7-2, the J call TRBJ2-3; 8 bases line up with TRBD2. The V segment lost 5 bases and the J segment 2 bases; nucleotides outside the gene matches: 9. The CDR3 length is 16 residues. Per the germline V gene, CDR1 is SGHTA and CDR2 is FQGNSA. CDR3 sequence (DNA): TGTGCCAGCAGCCCCGTAGTAGCGGGACTCACAGATACGCAGTATTTT. Its translation is CASSPVVAGLTDTQYF.

The rearrangement links TRBV29-1 to TRBJ2-2; D is unresolved. The CDR3 contains 14 residues. Trimming took 1 base from V and 6 from J, leaving 12 bases between them. Germline V gene sequence: CDR1 SQVTM, CDR2 ANQGSEA. In DNA form, the CDR3 reads TGCAGCGTTGAAGGTGTCCGCGCACCCGGGGAGCTGTTTTTT. It codes for CSVEGVRAPGELFF.

The V and J genes are TRBV5-6 and TRBJ1-3, with TRBD1 as a possible D gene (5 bases). Germline CDR1 SGHDT, CDR2 YYEEEE. This CDR3 spans 13 amino acids. V was shortened by 5 bases and J by 2 bases, with 8 bases between the two germline ends. The CDR3 protein is CASRTTAGNTIYF. The CDR3 bases are TGTGCCAGCAGAACGACAGCTGGAAACACCATATATTTT. The complete variable domain, with remaining parts taken from reference TRBV5-6 and TRBJ1-3, reads DAGVTQSPTHLIKTRGQQVTLRCSPKSGHDTVSWYQQALGQGPQFIFQYYEEEERQRGNFPDRFSGHQFPNYSSELNVNALLLGDSALYLCASRTTAGNTIYFGEGSWLTVV.

The J gene is TRBJ1-2, the V gene TRBV6-1; tentatively, D is TRBD1 (6 bases). The CDR3 has 15 amino acids. CDR1 is MNHNS, CDR2 SASEGT, per germline. V gave up 4 bases and J gave up 4 bases, with 16 bases separating them. CDR3 nucleotide sequence: TGTGCCAGCAGTGCAAGGGAACAGGGCGGCTATGGCTACACCTTC. As protein: CASSAREQGGYGYTF.

The chain combines TRBV9 with TRBJ2-7; TRBD2 matches 11 bases. The CDR3 is made up of 15 amino acids. Germline V gives CDR1 SGDLS, CDR2 YYNGEE. After removal of 3 bases from V and 2 bases from J, the junction contained 4 bases not matched to a gene. The CDR3 region has the DNA TGTGCCAGCAGCGCAACTAGCGGGGGACCCTACGAGCAGTACTTC. Encoded protein: CASSATSGGPYEQYF. Full variable domain (outside the CDR3, taken from reference TRBV9 and TRBJ2-7): DSGVTQTPKHLITATGQRVTLRCSPRSGDLSVYWYQQSLDQGLQFLIQYYNGEERAKGNILERFSAQQFPDLHSELNLSSLELGDSALYFCASSATSGGPYEQYFGPGTRLTVT.

In DNA form, the CDR3 reads TGTGCCAGCAGTGAATTACGGGTTTCCTACAATGAGCAGTTCTTC. Translated: CASSELRVSYNEQFF. The chain has TRBV2 and TRBJ2-1; D is uncertain. The V gene lost 2 bases and the J gene lost 1 base, with 9 bases spanning the gap. Germline assignment: CDR1 SNHLY and CDR2 FYNNEI. The CDR3 contains 15 residues.

V and J are TRBV6-5 and TRBJ2-1; 12 bases match TRBD2. Trimming took 2 bases from V and 2 from J; bases not matched to a gene: 1. Per germline, CDR1 MNHEY and CDR2 SVGAGI. CDR3 length: 16 amino acids. For the CDR3, the DNA is TGTGCCAGCAGTTACGGACTAGCGGGACCCTACAATGAGCAGTTCTTC. Protein sequence: CASSYGLAGPYNEQFF.

This chain's CDR3 is CASSYTRNNEQFF. CDR3 nucleotides: TGTGCCAGCAGCTATACAAGAAACAATGAGCAGTTCTTC. The chain is built from TRBV5-4 and TRBJ2-1; D is undetermined. Looked up from germline, CDR1 is SGHNT and CDR2 is YYREEE (reference sequence). Trimming pared 3 bases from V and 5 bases from J, leaving 9 bases between. The CDR3 is 13 amino acids.

The chain combines TRBV5-1 with TRBJ2-7; a possible D gene is TRBD1 (6 bases). V was trimmed by 0 bases and J by 0 bases, leaving 13 bases between them. Germline values: CDR1 SGHRS, CDR2 YFSETQ. This CDR3 region has 16 residues. This chain's CDR3 is CASSLDSGTTSYEQYF. CDR3 nucleotide sequence: TGCGCCAGCAGCTTGGATTCAGGGACAACCTCCTACGAGCAGTACTTC.

The chain links TRBV4-3 to TRBJ2-1, with 7 bases that match TRBD1. Germline V gene data show CDR1 as LGHNA and CDR2 as YSLEER. The J segment lost 5 bases and the V segment lost 0 bases, leaving 4 bases of the junction unmatched. The CDR3 runs 15 residues. In nucleotides, the CDR3 is TGCGCCAGCAGCCAAGAAGAGACAGGGAACAATGAGCAGTTCTTC. As protein: CASSQEETGNNEQFF.

The chain is built from TRBV30 and TRBJ2-7; a possible D gene is TRBD2 (5 bases). CDR1 is GTSNPN, CDR2 SVGIG, per germline (reference sequence). V lost 4 bases and J 0 bases, leaving 7 bases between the germline ends. The CDR3 is made up of 12 amino acids. CDR3 region: CAWTGSSYEQYF. CDR3 in DNA: TGTGCCTGGACGGGGAGCTCCTACGAGCAGTACTTC.

This clone was detected only a few times. The chain is built from TRBV7-2 and TRBJ1-1; possibly TRBD1 for D (5 bases). This CDR3 region has 15 residues. Germline V gene lookup returns CDR1 SGHTA and CDR2 FQGNSA. The V and J ends lost 3 bases and 3 bases respectively, with 14 bases between them. CDR3 coding DNA: TGTGCCAGCAGCTTCCCGGCAACGGGGGACACTGAAGCTTTCTTT. This gives the protein CASSFPATGDTEAFF. Combining the CDR3 with reference TRBV7-2 and TRBJ1-1 gives the whole variable domain GAGVSQSPSNKVTEKGKDVELRCDPISGHTALYWYRQSLGQGLEFLIYFQGNSAPDKSGLPSDRFSAERTGGSVSTLTIQRTQQEDSAVYLCASSFPATGDTEAFFGQGTRLTVV.

This clone was seen just once. This sequence joins TRBV5-4 and TRBJ1-2; perhaps TRBD1 as D (6 bases). V shed 6 bases and J shed 7 bases, with 19 bases lying between them. CDR3 length: 14 amino acids. The germline V gene has CDR1 SGHNT and CDR2 YYREEE (reference sequence). The CDR3 DNA reads as TGTGCCAGCACCCCAGGTGGCAGGGGCGCTGGCTACACCTTC. Its translation: CASTPGGRGAGYTF.

This clone was picked up one time. The genes are TRBV5-1 and TRBJ1-1; 7 bases match TRBD1. CDR1 and CDR2 from the germline V gene are SGHRS and YFSETQ. The CDR3 extends over 15 amino acids. V lost 3 bases to trimming and J lost 0 bases; unmatched junction nucleotides: 5. In DNA, the CDR3 is TGCGCCAGCAGCTGGTCGGGACAGATGAACACTGAAGCTTTCTTT. Translation: CASSWSGQMNTEAFF.

This clone was detected only once. This rearrangement joins TRBV6-5 to TRBJ2-1; the D gene is possibly TRBD2 (6 bases). The CDR3 has 14 residues. CDR1 is MNHEY, CDR2 SVGAGI, per germline. With 10 bases removed from V and 3 bases from J, the gap between germline ends came to 16 bases. CDR3 amino acids: CATSSLAFYNEQFF. DNA for the CDR3: TGTGCCACCTCCTCCCTAGCGTTCTACAATGAGCAGTTCTTC.

This clone was seen more than once but under ten times. The chain employs TRBV7-2 and TRBJ1-1; 9 nucleotides agree with TRBD1. The V segment lost 5 bases and the J segment 1 base; nucleotides outside the gene matches: 2. The V gene's germline CDR1 is SGHTA and CDR2 FQGNSA. This CDR3 is 14 amino acids long. This CDR3 reads CASSPDRGNTEAFF. In DNA form, the CDR3 reads TGTGCCAGCAGCCCGGACAGGGGGAACACTGAAGCTTTCTTT.

The V call is TRBV5-1, the J call TRBJ2-1, with D possibly TRBD1 on 5 matching bases. CDR3 length equals 16 residues. V dropped 0 bases and J dropped 6 bases, with 16 bases sitting between them. From germline, CDR1 is SGHRS and CDR2 YFSETQ. CDR3: CASSLAGHSPFNEQFF. The CDR3 DNA reads as TGCGCCAGCAGCTTGGCCGGACATAGTCCTTTCAATGAGCAGTTCTTC.

The CDR3 protein is CASSLPGVYNEQFF. The CDR3 DNA is TGTGCCAGCAGCTTGCCGGGAGTCTACAATGAGCAGTTCTTC. The V and J genes are TRBV5-6 and TRBJ2-1; tentative D call: TRBD2 (6 bases). Germline CDR1 SGHDT, CDR2 YYEEEE. The germline V and J ends were trimmed by 1 base and 3 bases, with 8 bases remaining between them. CDR3 length: 14 amino acids.

This rearrangement joins TRBV5-1 to TRBJ2-3, with 7 bases that match TRBD1. V gave up 0 bases and J gave up 0 bases; unmatched junction bases: 4. CDR1 and CDR2 from the germline V gene are SGHRS and YFSETQ. The length of the CDR3 is 16 residues. DNA of the CDR3: TGCGCCAGCAGCTTGGAAGGGGGCTATAGCACAGATACGCAGTATTTT. Encoded protein: CASSLEGGYSTDTQYF. The whole variable domain, filled in from reference TRBV5-1 and TRBJ2-3, reads KAGVTQTPRYLIKTRGQQVTLSCSPISGHRSVSWYQQTPGQGLQFLFEYFSETQRNKGNFPGRFSGRQFSNSRSEMNVSTLELGDSALYLCASSLEGGYSTDTQYFGPGTRLTVL.

The chain has TRBV15 and TRBJ1-5; 7 nucleotides align to TRBD1. V was clipped by 2 bases and J by 5 bases; unmatched bases: 6. Germline values: CDR1 LNHNV, CDR2 YYDKDF (reference sequence). The CDR3 covers 15 residues. The CDR3 region is CATSRSTGFHQPQHF. Written as DNA, the CDR3 is TGTGCCACCAGCAGATCGACAGGGTTCCATCAGCCCCAGCATTTT.

The rearrangement links TRBV6-5 to TRBJ2-7; 8 bases agree with TRBD1. The junction had 11 bases not matched to a gene; V was cut back by 8 bases and J by 2 bases. CDR3 length: 15 amino acids. In germline, CDR1 is MNHEY, CDR2 SVGAGI. DNA for the CDR3: TGTGCCAGCCATTCTCCGGGACAGGCCACCTACGAGCAGTACTTC. It translates to CASHSPGQATYEQYF.

The chain uses TRBV19 and TRBJ2-3; TRBD1 matches at 8 bases. The trim removed 3 bases at V and 7 bases at J, leaving 6 bases unmatched. Germline values: CDR1 LNHDA, CDR2 SQIVND (reference sequence). This CDR3 is 14 amino acids long. CDR3 residues: CASSIYQGAHTQYF. The CDR3 DNA follows: TGTGCCAGTAGTATCTACCAGGGGGCACATACGCAGTATTTT.

The table lists this clone with a few counts. The V and J genes are TRBV7-6 and TRBJ2-1, with 12 bases identical to TRBD2. This CDR3 has 17 amino acids. After removal of 1 base from V and 9 bases from J, the junction contained 10 bases not matched to a gene. Germline V gene lookup returns CDR1 SGHVS and CDR2 FNYEAQ. CDR3 sequence reads: CASSLGSGTSGLGEQFF. CDR3 nucleotide sequence: TGTGCCAGCAGCTTAGGTTCTGGGACTAGCGGGTTAGGTGAGCAGTTCTTC.